This T cell receptor (beta chain) was recorded in a study of blood T cell repertoires in COVID-19. The ends lost 5 bases at V and 2 bases at J; junction bases unmatched: 5. Per the germline V gene, CDR1 is SEHNR and CDR2 is FQNEAQ (reference sequence). The CDR3 is made up of 15 amino acids. Generated by immunoSEQ multiplex PCR, the TCRdb table keeps only in-frame clones and is missing some. The top ten hold approximately 1.8% of the sample, which has 400,000 or so clones, around 87% seen once. This chain connects TRBV7-9 to TRBJ1-4, with 7 bases lining up with TRBD1. This receptor was obtained from a middle-aged man in a cohort exposed to, infected with or recovered from COVID-19 (not recorded which). Sequences were obtained from PBMCs or T cells enriched from blood (not recorded which). The DNA for the CDR3 is TGTGCCAGCAGCGCCGGACAGGTTACTAATGAAAAACTGTTTTTT. This sequence encodes CASSAGQVTNEKLFF.